A few counts support the clone carrying this TCR beta chain. Its antigen is undetermined. The sample is drawn from a study of blood T cells in healthy people across ages. A sample-barcoded 5' primer and a J-beta primer mix were used in a second PCR of about 6 to 12 cycles. Each CDR3 protein gets one entry after TCRdb re-called the 5' RACE reads with MiXCR. The sample has fewer than 800,000 distinct CDR3 sequences, around 21% seen once. The CDR3 length is 13 residues. Donors were healthy Caucasian individuals from Russia aged about 6 to 95. The study, taken as a whole, reports: Older age went with lower TCR beta diversity per million T cells, in a roughly linear way. The study found more naive CD4+ cells and higher diversity in long-lived than aged donors.

The sample was blood. The chain couples TRBV21-1 to TRBJ2-2; the table's D call, TRBD1, was not checked against the DNA. TRBV21-1 is deemed a pseudogene. This clonotype was sampled from a man between 65 and 85 years old in good health. CDR3: CARRQGRTGELFF. For the CDR3, the DNA is TGTGCCAGAAGACAGGGCCGCACCGGGGAGCTGTTTTTT.